This T cell receptor (beta chain) comes out of a study of blood T cell repertoires in COVID-19. Whole-study context: There were acute and convalescent COVID-19 samples, and they came from the United States, Italy and Spain. PBMCs, B-cell-depleted T cells, or T cells provided the cDNA or gDNA that made up the material.

Deletions cut 4 bases from V and 9 bases from J, with 20 bases between. The CDR3 consists of 15 residues. Per germline, CDR1 SGDLS and CDR2 YYNGEE. Original data processing: Amplification of reference gene primers provided the estimated nucleated cell counts. The assay was immunoSEQ multiplex PCR, and TCRdb's table has in-frame clones only and misses some. D and trimming were read from the DNA, whereas the V and J calls and clone size are those reported in that table. The sample records around 67,000 clones, 88% being singletons. This clonotype was sampled from a woman at least 80 years old with active or convalescent COVID-19. What was sequenced was peripheral blood. This sequence joins TRBV9 and TRBJ2-1, with D tentatively TRBD2 (7 bases). The chain's CDR3 is CASSPGGRVHGEQFF. DNA for the CDR3: TGTGCCAGCAGCCCGGGGGGCCGGGTTCACGGTGAGCAGTTCTTC.